This T cell receptor beta chain was identified in a study of T cell responses to AZD1222 COVID-19 vaccine. Study overall: Pooling of second doses given at about 4 or about 12 weeks was done.

Comment on this clone: The antigen is unknown.

Broader study findings: Rises in breadth and depth of Spike-specific TCRs came after two AZD1222 doses. The sample set comprised mostly white British donors with more females, and clonal diversity was possibly underestimated.

Measured with immunoSEQ multiplex PCR; TCRdb has only the in-frame clones, and not every one. The profile shows about 86,000 clones, over 85% of them singletons. V lost 5 bases and J lost 4, with 18 bases in between. Germline assignment: CDR1 LNHDA and CDR2 SQIVND (reference sequence). The CDR3 loop spans 16 amino acids. This chain uses TRBV19 with TRBJ1-5, with a weak D call TRBD1 (5 bases). This clonotype originated in an adult in good health. The input for sequencing was peripheral blood, taken on day 0 of AZD1222 vaccination. The CDR3, as DNA: TGTGCCAGTAGTTCCGACCAGGGAGTAGGGAATCAGCCCCAGCATTTT. The encoded protein is CASSSDQGVGNQPQHF.